This T cell receptor (beta chain) was profiled in a study of spatial heterogeneity in lung cancer. Study information: The cohort: under 80 early-stage, untreated non-small cell lung cancer patients. Sequencing was performed on follow-up PBMC samples when available, collected at a median of about two years after resection. Study-level findings and limits: Tumor TCRs that were ubiquitous and expanded showed up in blood more at resection than follow-up.

A unique molecular identifier was attached to every TCR cDNA molecule. TCRdb re-analysed the 5' RACE reads in MiXCR, keeping a single row per CDR3 protein. Among 25,000 to 30,000 distinct CDR3 sequences, roughly 5.5% were seen once, and the ten largest hold 22%. This clonotype was counted ten times or more. Its antigen is not known. Sample time point: blood at routine non-recurrence follow-up after resection. Whole RNA was taken from tumor, nontumor lung or frozen PBMC; it was then sequenced unsorted. The V end was cut by 0 bases, the J end by 4 bases, with 12 bases between. The CDR3 is 15 residues long. The germline CDR1 and CDR2 sequences are SGHAT and FQNNGV.

The sequence was collected from a male donor with early-stage non-small cell lung cancer. The specimen comprised PBMCs, sampled at follow-up. The chain recombines TRBV11-2 with TRBJ2-5, with D possibly TRBD2 on 5 matching bases. The CDR3 DNA sequence: TGTGCCAGCAGCTTAGATAACCGGGCGGGAGAGACCCAGTACTTC. Translated, it gives CASSLDNRAGETQYF. Based on the CDR3 plus reference TRBV11-2 and TRBJ2-5, the full variable domain is EAGVAQSPRYKIIEKRQSVAFWCNPISGHATLYWYQQILGQGPKLLIQFQNNGVVDDSQLPKDRFSAERLKGVDSTLKIQPAKLEDSAVYLCASSLDNRAGETQYFGPGTRLLVL.